These T cell receptor beta chains were read from a single sample in a study of T-cell reconstitution after alpha-beta-depleted transplantation in children. TCRdb processed the PCR reads anew with MiXCR; each CDR3 protein has one entry. This sample has about 480,000 distinct CDR3 sequences, with approximately 12% found just once. Sequenced here: PBMCs from the stem cell graft donor, sampled from the stem cell graft. The source of these receptors is a human donor who donated a stem cell graft to a child with combined immunodeficiency. The conserved cysteine and the conserved F or W are not part of the CDR3 here. Fields, in order: CDR3 protein, V gene, CDR3 length, J gene, clone size. The size field is filled for only some rows; it gives once, few, many or a size class.

ASSLGQGAQLYEQY TRBV12-3/TRBV12-4 14 TRBJ2-7 -
AISVDIGSDEQY TRBV10-3 12 TRBJ2-7 many
ASSLWSGRSTDTQY TRBV5-1 14 TRBJ2-3 few
ASSPSGGWGETQY TRBV7-3 13 TRBJ2-5 -
ASSYRLAGNNEQF TRBV6-5 13 TRBJ2-1 -
ATSVQGLAGRETQY TRBV24-1 14 TRBJ2-5 many
ASSYRRTGGDQTQY TRBV6-5 14 TRBJ2-5 -
ASRPGHSTDTQY TRBV12-3/TRBV12-4 12 TRBJ2-3 many
ATSDWDRFAGNIQY TRBV24-1 14 TRBJ2-4 many
ASSLADTGTNNEQF TRBV7-9 14 TRBJ2-1 few
ASTAGGYNYGYT TRBV6-2/TRBV6-3 12 TRBJ1-2 -
ASSQYGQPQH TRBV3-1 10 TRBJ1-5 many
ASSLRDLSGEQY TRBV7-8 12 TRBJ2-7 many
SAEPRPRDRGSNSPLH TRBV20-1 16 TRBJ1-6 -
ASSQDGGGYANTGELF TRBV4-3 16 TRBJ2-2 -
ASSKRNSQETQY TRBV7-6 12 TRBJ2-5 few
ASSYSLGDYNEQF TRBV6-5 13 TRBJ2-1 many
SVEDGRREGTDTQY TRBV29-1 14 TRBJ2-3 many
ASRRQGRTGELF TRBV6-1 12 TRBJ2-2 many
ASTRDANTGELF TRBV28 12 TRBJ2-2 few
ASSFGTERNEQF TRBV12-3/TRBV12-4 12 TRBJ2-1 many
SARDGTITGALF TRBV29-1 12 TRBJ2-2 many
ASSLAGADNEQF TRBV6-2/TRBV6-3 12 TRBJ2-1 few
ASSLGGGFDNEQF TRBV12-3/TRBV12-4 13 TRBJ2-1 few
ASSLVGGANVLT TRBV12-3/TRBV12-4 12 TRBJ2-6 many
SARDAGVATNEKLF TRBV20-1 14 TRBJ1-4 few
ASSFLSGEITDTQY TRBV9 14 TRBJ2-3 few
ASSLDQGDNEKLF TRBV7-2 13 TRBJ1-4 many
ASSLEGQRTAF TRBV11-2 11 TRBJ1-1 few
ASSLVARGSPLH TRBV11-1 12 TRBJ1-6 -
ASRPPGVHEQY TRBV5-1 11 TRBJ2-7 once
ASSPDRQETQY TRBV9 11 TRBJ2-5 many
ASSPLPGTTEAF TRBV12-3/TRBV12-4 12 TRBJ1-1 -
ASSAPGTIETQY TRBV12-3/TRBV12-4 12 TRBJ2-5 few
ASRELARREQY TRBV5-5 11 TRBJ2-7 -
ASSLAITQPQH TRBV27 11 TRBJ1-5 -
ASSFLVSGGTDTQY TRBV12-3/TRBV12-4 14 TRBJ2-3 many
ASSIEGGTGELF TRBV19 12 TRBJ2-2 -
ASSLIPPLSTVLNEKLF TRBV7-3 17 TRBJ1-4 few
ASRGDRYNEQF TRBV5-6 11 TRBJ2-1 -
ASSYGTITEAF TRBV6-5 11 TRBJ1-1 -
ASSRDRVYNEQF TRBV12-3/TRBV12-4 12 TRBJ2-1 -
ASSRGITGELF TRBV6-2/TRBV6-3 11 TRBJ2-2 -
SAEPGQTTDTQY TRBV20-1 12 TRBJ2-3 few
ASSYVATRDSPLH TRBV6-5 13 TRBJ1-6 -
ASSPEDRGRNGYEQY TRBV18 15 TRBJ2-7 -
ASSVNPWQPQH TRBV6-1 11 TRBJ1-5 many
ASSASGGALSGELF TRBV7-2 14 TRBJ2-2 -
ASSPGDRYYEQY TRBV7-2 12 TRBJ2-7 -
ASSRGMVGDGANVLT TRBV4-1 15 TRBJ2-6 -
AWRNVRYEQY TRBV30 10 TRBJ2-7 -
ASSFPQRENIDTQY TRBV7-2 14 TRBJ2-3 -
ASSASLGRPLGTEAF TRBV25-1 15 TRBJ1-1 many
ASSDLAAYNEQF TRBV12-3/TRBV12-4 12 TRBJ2-1 many
ASRPAAENTGELF TRBV12-3/TRBV12-4 13 TRBJ2-2 many
AIRRGTDTQY TRBV28 10 TRBJ2-3 many
ASSVGQTQETQY TRBV5-1 12 TRBJ2-5 -
ASSLAVSAGANVLT TRBV7-2 14 TRBJ2-6 many